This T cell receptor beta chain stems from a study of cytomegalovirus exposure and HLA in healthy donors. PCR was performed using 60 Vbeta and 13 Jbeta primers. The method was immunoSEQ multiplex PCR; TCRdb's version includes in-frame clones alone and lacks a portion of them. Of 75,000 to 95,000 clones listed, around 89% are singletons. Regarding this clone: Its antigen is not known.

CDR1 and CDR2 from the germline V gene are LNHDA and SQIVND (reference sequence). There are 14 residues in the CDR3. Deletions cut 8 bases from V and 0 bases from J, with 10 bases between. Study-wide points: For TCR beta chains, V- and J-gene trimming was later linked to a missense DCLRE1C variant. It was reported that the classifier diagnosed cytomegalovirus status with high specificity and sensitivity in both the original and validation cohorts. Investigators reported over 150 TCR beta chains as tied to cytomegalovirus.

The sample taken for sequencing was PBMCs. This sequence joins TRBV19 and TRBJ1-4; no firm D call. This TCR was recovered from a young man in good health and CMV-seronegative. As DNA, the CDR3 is TGTGCCAGTGAAACTTCTGCAACTAATGAAAAACTGTTTTTT. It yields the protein CASETSATNEKLFF.